These T cell receptor beta chains were read from a single sample in a study of blood T cell repertoires in COVID-19. Some clones are missing from TCRdb's copy, which holds only in-frame ones; the method was immunoSEQ multiplex PCR. This repertoire shows 150,000 to 200,000 clones, around 80% found once; its top ten account for 17%. The sample consisted of PBMCs or T cells enriched from blood (not recorded which). The receptors here all came from a woman aged 45-65 years with acute COVID-19. Each CDR3 is given with its conserved first and last residue.

>TRBV27
CASRSITQGNNSPLHF
>TRBV5-1
CASRRQGNSPLHF
>TRBV30
CAWSSGSNQPQHF
>TRBV5-1
CASNVGGANTGELFF
>TRBV4-2
CASSPRVGRNTGELFF
>TRBV7-2
CASSLFGGGAFGNTGELFF
>TRBV24-1
CATSDFRDSPANVLTF
>TRBV7-9
CASSLDRASNEKLFF
>TRBV28
CASRKNPMGITGNEQFF
>TRBV4-1
CASSQGGPLETQYF
>TRBV6-5
CASTLYGGSDNEQFF
>TRBV23-1
CASSQSPEETQYF
>TRBV6-5
CASTRASAKYGYTF
>TRBV6-5
CASSPQVLTGNTIYF
>TRBV18
CASSRLGVAGDTDTQYF
>TRBV19
CASSIVEEVNYGYTF
>TRBV12-3/TRBV12-4
CASRRHSYGYTF
>TRBV30
CAWSGTGTGSGELFF